This passage covers 13 T cell receptor beta chains from one sample sequenced in a study of cytomegalovirus exposure and HLA in healthy donors. 13 Jbeta primers and 60 Vbeta primers were used for the PCR. TCRdb's copy holds only in-frame clones and misses some; the assay was immunoSEQ multiplex PCR. There are some 130,000 clones in the sample; approximately 9% occur only once, and about 7.5% lies in the top ten. Input material: PBMCs. The origin of the receptors is a middle-aged woman in good health and CMV-seropositive.

This clone has more than one count but fewer than ten. The gene calls are TRBV6-5 and TRBJ2-7; no reliable D call. This CDR3 spans 11 amino acids. Per germline, CDR1 MNHEY and CDR2 SVGAGI. Trimming left V 6 bases short and J 0 bases short, with 3 bases between. Written as DNA, the CDR3 is TGTGCCAGCAGCCGCTCCTACGAGCAGTACTTC. It encodes CASSRSYEQYF.

The rearrangement uses TRBV5-1 and TRBJ1-2; 9 bases line up with TRBD1. The CDR3 spans 14 residues. CDR1 SGHRS and CDR2 YFSETQ come from the germline V gene. Trimming at V came to 4 bases and at J to 4 bases, leaving 5 bases not matched to a gene. CDR3: CASSRGGQGYGYTF. CDR3 sequence (DNA): TGCGCCAGCAGCCGGGGGGGACAGGGCTATGGCTACACCTTC.

This clone came up a few times. The V gene is TRBV5-1, the J gene TRBJ2-1, with TRBD2 matching over 14 bases. The CDR3 spans 16 residues. V lost 6 bases, J lost 7 bases, and 9 bases stayed unmatched. In germline, CDR1 is SGHRS, CDR2 YFSETQ. The CDR3 is CASTPTGTSGGNEQFF. CDR3 coding DNA: TGCGCCAGCACCCCTACCGGGACTAGCGGGGGAAATGAGCAGTTCTTC.

This clone was counted a few times. J is TRBJ2-7 and V is TRBV7-9; 8 bases are shared with TRBD2. This CDR3 is built from 13 residues. V lost 5 bases to trimming and J lost 7 bases; unmatched junction nucleotides: 7. Germline V CDR1 and CDR2: SEHNR, FQNEAQ (reference sequence). CDR3 nucleotides: TGTGCCAGCAGCCGCGTCAGCGGGGGAGAGCAGTACTTC. As protein: CASSRVSGGEQYF.

This clone showed up just a few times. The rearrangement uses TRBV5-1 and TRBJ1-3; TRBD1 aligns across 9 bases. The CDR3 has 16 residues. The V gene's germline CDR1 is SGHRS and CDR2 YFSETQ. V gave up 1 base and J gave up 9 bases; unmatched junction bases: 11. For the CDR3, the DNA is TGCGCCAGCAGCTTGACGACAGGGGGGACTATGGGCACCATATATTTT. It encodes CASSLTTGGTMGTIYF. Full variable domain (outside the CDR3, taken from reference TRBV5-1 and TRBJ1-3): KAGVTQTPRYLIKTRGQQVTLSCSPISGHRSVSWYQQTPGQGLQFLFEYFSETQRNKGNFPGRFSGRQFSNSRSEMNVSTLELGDSALYLCASSLTTGGTMGTIYFGEGSWLTVV.

This clone was detected only a few times. This chain connects TRBV6-6 to TRBJ2-6; TRBD1 matches at 7 bases. The CDR3 is 15 amino acids. V was pared by 6 bases and J by 2 bases, with 4 bases of the junction left unmatched. CDR1 and CDR2 (germline): MNHNY, SVGAGI (reference sequence). CDR3 residues: CASRTRGPGANVLTF. CDR3 nucleotide sequence: TGTGCCAGCAGGACGAGGGGGCCTGGGGCCAACGTCCTGACTTTC.

The sample holds a few counts of this clone. The rearrangement uses TRBV2 and TRBJ2-1; D gene unclear. CDR3 length equals 15 residues. The V end was cut by 1 base, the J end by 9 bases, with 16 bases between. Germline V gives CDR1 SNHLY, CDR2 FYNNEI. CDR3 residues: CASSEVQAGLPEQFF. The CDR3 DNA sequence: TGTGCCAGCAGTGAAGTCCAGGCTGGGTTGCCTGAGCAGTTCTTC.

This clone has just a few counts. The CDR3 here is CASSPGNGQATDTQYF. DNA of the CDR3: TGTGCCAGCAGCCCGGGGAATGGACAGGCTACAGATACGCAGTATTTT. V usage is TRBV7-6 and J usage is TRBJ2-3; TRBD1 agrees at 7 bases. J gave up 3 bases and V 5 bases, and 11 bases lay outside the gene matches. CDR3 length: 16 residues. Germline CDR1 and CDR2: SGHVS and FNYEAQ.

This clone turned up a few times. V is TRBV18 and J is TRBJ2-2, with D possibly being TRBD1 (6 bases). With 1 base removed from V and 5 bases from J, the gap between germline ends came to 17 bases. Germline CDR1 is KGHSH and CDR2 is LQKENI. This CDR3 has 17 amino acids. CDR3 DNA: TGTGCCAGCTCACCACTGCCCGTGACAGGCCTAACCGGGGAGCTGTTTTTT. Protein: CASSPLPVTGLTGELFF.

The chain couples TRBV5-1 to TRBJ1-3, with 7 bases aligning to TRBD1. The CDR3 length is 17 residues. Unmatched junction bases numbered 18, after V lost 4 bases and J lost 8 bases. CDR1 and CDR2 from the germline V gene are SGHRS and YFSETQ. The CDR3 nucleotides read TGCGCCAGCAGCAACCGGGACAGTCGCACCCGCTGGGACACCATATATTTT. It encodes CASSNRDSRTRWDTIYF.

A few counts support this clone. This rearrangement joins TRBV6-1 to TRBJ1-5, with D unclear. Per germline, CDR1 MNHNS and CDR2 SASEGT. This CDR3 is 13 amino acids long. V was clipped by 8 bases and J by 1 base, with 9 bases between them. The CDR3 loop reads CASGRESNQPQHF. DNA of the CDR3: TGTGCCAGCGGGAGGGAAAGCAATCAGCCCCAGCATTTT.

The chain is built from TRBV6-6 and TRBJ2-2; TRBD1 agrees at 11 bases. With 5 bases clipped from V and 6 bases from J, the junction kept 2 bases outside the gene matches. This CDR3 is built from 14 residues. Per germline, CDR1 MNHNY and CDR2 SVGAGI (reference sequence). CDR3 residues: CASSRDRGAGELFF. CDR3 nucleotide sequence: TGTGCCAGCAGTCGGGACAGGGGGGCCGGGGAGCTGTTTTTT.

The chain joins TRBV9 to TRBJ1-1; 7 bases align to TRBD1. The germline gives CDR1 SGDLS, CDR2 YYNGEE. V lost 3 bases to trimming and J lost 0 bases; unmatched junction nucleotides: 14. The CDR3 has 18 residues. For the CDR3, the DNA is TGTGCCAGCAGCGCGTTGACAGGGAGAGAATTAATGAACACTGAAGCTTTCTTT. Amino acid sequence: CASSALTGRELMNTEAFF.